The subject of this entry is one TCR beta chain. These data are taken from a study of shared T cell receptors in the human thymus. The protocol was immunoSEQ multiplex PCR, while the TCRdb copy is restricted to in-frame clones and leaves out a portion. The repertoire has some 720,000 clones, approximately 90% of them found once; the top ten carry around 0.01%. Trimming took 3 bases from V and 5 from J, leaving 17 bases between them. The CDR3 runs to 15 residues. Germline CDR1 and CDR2: LGHNA and YSLEER. The sample also formed part of further work on human thymus T cells. According to that study: Thymus tissue was removed during corrective cardiac surgery. Among unrelated individuals, related research reported thymic repertoires that overlapped highly.

The J gene is TRBJ2-7, the V gene TRBV4-3; D might be TRBD1 (6 bases). The sequencing input was thymocytes. The source is a boy under two years old with a congenital heart defect. The CDR3 region is CASSQGDKLGDEQYF. CDR3 bases: TGCGCCAGCAGCCAGGGGGACAAATTAGGCGACGAGCAGTACTTC.